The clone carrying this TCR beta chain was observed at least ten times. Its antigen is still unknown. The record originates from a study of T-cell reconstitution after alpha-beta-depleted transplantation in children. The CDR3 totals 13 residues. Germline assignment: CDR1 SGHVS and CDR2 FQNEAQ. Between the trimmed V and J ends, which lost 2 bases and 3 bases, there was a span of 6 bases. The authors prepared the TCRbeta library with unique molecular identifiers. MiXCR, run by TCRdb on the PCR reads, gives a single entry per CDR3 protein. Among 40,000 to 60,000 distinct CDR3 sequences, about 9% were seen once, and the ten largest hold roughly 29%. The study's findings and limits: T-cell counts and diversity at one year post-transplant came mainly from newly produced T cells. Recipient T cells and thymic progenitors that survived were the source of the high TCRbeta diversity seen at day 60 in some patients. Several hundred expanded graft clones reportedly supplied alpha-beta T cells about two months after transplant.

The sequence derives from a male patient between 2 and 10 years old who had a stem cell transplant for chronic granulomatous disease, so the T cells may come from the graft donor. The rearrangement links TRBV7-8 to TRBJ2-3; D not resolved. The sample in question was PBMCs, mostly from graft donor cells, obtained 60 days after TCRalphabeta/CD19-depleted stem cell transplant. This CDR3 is CASSLMKTDTQYF. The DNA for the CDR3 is TGTGCCAGCAGCTTAATGAAGACAGATACGCAGTATTTT.